This TCR beta chain derives from a study of regulatory T cells in long-lasting Graves disease (dated by TCRdb to about 2021). Concerning the study at large: To count as having persistent Graves' disease, a patient had to have received antithyroid drug treatment for over 5 years with TSH receptor autoantibodies remaining persistently positive. Peripheral blood TCR sequencing and RNA sequencing compared persistent Graves' disease patients with newly diagnosed Graves' disease patients. The study took place in China and was registered as a clinical trial. A total of around 35 samples underwent TCR sequencing, from about 13 patients with persistent Graves' disease and approximately 20 patients with newly diagnosed Graves' disease. Persistent Graves' disease patients in the clinical cohort had taken antithyroid drugs for 9.5 to 13 years on average. The research as a whole found: Patients with persistent disease shared more public clonotypes (fewer than 3,000) than newly diagnosed patients did (around 930). The small sample size was acknowledged by the authors as a limitation that may reduce accuracy. Compared with newly diagnosed patients, patients with persistent Graves' disease had lower TCR Shannon entropy and fewer highly expanded clones, which suggests clonal expansion. Only peripheral blood was studied, because thyroid tissue, the primary lesion, was inaccessible. Sequencing and analysis were limited to the TCR beta chain. TRBV28, TRBJ1-2 and TRBJ2-5 were preferentially used in persistent disease, while TRBV20-1 and TRBJ2-1 were favored in newly diagnosed disease.

The library was produced with multiplex PCR. The instrument was an Illumina HiSeq 4000. CDR3 regions were amplified by Arm-PCR with iRepertoire HTBI primers to construct TCR beta libraries. PCR products were gel purified before sequencing. The paper's processing steps were these. Gene usage analysis of CDR3 amino acid clonotypes used the 60 to 80 TRBV and about 14 TRBJ segments found across samples. Filtered high-quality paired reads were merged into contigs using COPE and FqMerger. BLAST was used to align contigs to IMGT TRBV, TRBD and TRBJ reference genes, with CDR3 defined following IMGT. Any clonotype with a frequency above 0.1% was classified as a highly expanded clone. Shannon entropy served as the measure of repertoire diversity, while the Gini coefficient captured V-J evenness. A clonotype was considered public if more than one individual shared it. TCRdb reanalyzed the raw reads on its own, using fastp at Q25 for trimming and MiXCR for clone calling, and kept in-frame beta chains. Rows with a matching CDR3 protein are joined into one entry that keeps the most common DNA and genes. TCRdb, not the original authors, processed these V and J calls. In this sample the table shows roughly 360,000 distinct CDR3 sequences, around 23% of which occur a single time. The ten largest account for 25% to 30% of the sample.

This clonotype was picked up many times. The specificity of this receptor is unknown. No per-base quality is available; no much larger clone lies one base away. The intended sense of this specimen's time point label: persistent/refractory GD, antithyroid drugs over 5 years with positive TRAb. For both TCR sequencing and RNA sequencing, RNA was extracted from PBMCs using TRIzol. The diagnosis of Graves' disease followed American Thyroid Association guidelines. Recruitment of patients was carried out at an endocrinology department in Xi'an, China. Each patient gave 8.5 to 9.5 milliliters of peripheral blood, collected in an EDTA anticoagulant tube. Ficoll Paque Plus density gradient separation was used to isolate PBMCs, and no additional T cell sorting was done. An Agilent 2100 Bioanalyzer and agarose gel were used to check RNA quality, while a NanoDrop 2000 measured RNA concentration. The germline V gene supplies CDR1 MNHNS and CDR2 SASEGT. V is clipped by 5 bases and J by 6 bases, and the sequence between their germline boundaries is 25 bases long. The CDR3 runs 17 amino acids, cysteine and phenylalanine included. Kept here is only the CDR3 DNA, which spans 51 bases and is read in frame from base 1.

Here the chain combines TRBV6-1 and TRBJ1-1, with the D gene not clear enough to name. This receptor was obtained from a woman aged 40 to 49 with Graves disease. Donor details come from another sample of the same person, matched by shared clones. This sample comprised peripheral blood mononuclear cells (PBMCs), obtained when the disease was refractory, from a patient treated with antithyroid drugs. The CDR3 reads CASSPKIGSPATAEAFF. The DNA sequence reads TGTGCCAGCAGTCCCAAAATAGGGAGCCCAGCTACAGCTGAAGCTTTCTTT.